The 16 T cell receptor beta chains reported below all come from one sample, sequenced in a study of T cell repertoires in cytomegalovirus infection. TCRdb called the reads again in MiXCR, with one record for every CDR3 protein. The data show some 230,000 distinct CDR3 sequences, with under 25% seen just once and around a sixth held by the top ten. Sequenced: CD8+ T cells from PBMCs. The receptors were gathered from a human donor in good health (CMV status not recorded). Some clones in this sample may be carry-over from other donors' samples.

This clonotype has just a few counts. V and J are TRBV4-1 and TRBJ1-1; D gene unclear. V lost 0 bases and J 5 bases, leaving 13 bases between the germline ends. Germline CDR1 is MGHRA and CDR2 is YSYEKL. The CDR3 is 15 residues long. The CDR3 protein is CASSQDYTWTTEAFF. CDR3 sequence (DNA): TGCGCCAGCAGCCAAGACTATACCTGGACGACTGAAGCTTTCTTT.

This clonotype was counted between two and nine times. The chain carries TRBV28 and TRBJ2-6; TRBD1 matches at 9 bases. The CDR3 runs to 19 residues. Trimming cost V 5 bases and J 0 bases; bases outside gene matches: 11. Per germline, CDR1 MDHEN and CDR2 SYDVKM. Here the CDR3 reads CASSIERTGEISGANVLTF. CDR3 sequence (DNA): TGTGCCAGCAGTATTGAACGGACAGGGGAAATCTCTGGGGCCAACGTCCTGACTTTC.

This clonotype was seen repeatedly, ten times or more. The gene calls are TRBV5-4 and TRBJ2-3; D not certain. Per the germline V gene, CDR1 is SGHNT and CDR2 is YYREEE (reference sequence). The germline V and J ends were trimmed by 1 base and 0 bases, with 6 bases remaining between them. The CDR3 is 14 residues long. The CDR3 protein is CASSLPDSTDTQYF. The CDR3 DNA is TGTGCCAGCAGCTTGCCTGACAGCACAGATACGCAGTATTTT.

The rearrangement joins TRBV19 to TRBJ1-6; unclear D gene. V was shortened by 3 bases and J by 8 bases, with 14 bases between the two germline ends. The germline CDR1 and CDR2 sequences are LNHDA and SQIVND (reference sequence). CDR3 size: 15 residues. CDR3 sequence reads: CASSIAGQMDSPLHF. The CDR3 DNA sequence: TGTGCCAGTAGTATCGCCGGGCAGATGGATTCACCCCTCCACTTT.

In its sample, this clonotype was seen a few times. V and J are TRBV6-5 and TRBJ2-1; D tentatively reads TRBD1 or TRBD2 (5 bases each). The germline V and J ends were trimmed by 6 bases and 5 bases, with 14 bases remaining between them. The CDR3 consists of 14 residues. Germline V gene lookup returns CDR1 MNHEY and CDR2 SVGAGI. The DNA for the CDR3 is TGTGCCAGCAGCCCTGAAGGGGACCACAATGAGCAGTTCTTC. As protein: CASSPEGDHNEQFF.

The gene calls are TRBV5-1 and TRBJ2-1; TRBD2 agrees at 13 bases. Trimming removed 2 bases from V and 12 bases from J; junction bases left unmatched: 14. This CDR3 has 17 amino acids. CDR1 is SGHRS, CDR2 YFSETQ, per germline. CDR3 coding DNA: TGCGCCAGCAGCTTCTCAGGGGGACTAGCGGGGTATGAATCGCAGTTCTTC. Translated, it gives CASSFSGGLAGYESQFF. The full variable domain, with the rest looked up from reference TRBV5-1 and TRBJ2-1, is KAGVTQTPRYLIKTRGQQVTLSCSPISGHRSVSWYQQTPGQGLQFLFEYFSETQRNKGNFPGRFSGRQFSNSRSEMNVSTLELGDSALYLCASSFSGGLAGYESQFFGPGTRLTVL.

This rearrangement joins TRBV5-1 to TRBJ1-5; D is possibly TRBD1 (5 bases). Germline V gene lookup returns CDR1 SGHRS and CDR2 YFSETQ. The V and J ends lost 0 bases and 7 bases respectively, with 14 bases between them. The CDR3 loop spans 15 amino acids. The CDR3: CASSLDWGVGQPQHF. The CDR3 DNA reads TGCGCCAGCAGCTTGGACTGGGGGGTCGGCCAGCCCCAGCATTTT.

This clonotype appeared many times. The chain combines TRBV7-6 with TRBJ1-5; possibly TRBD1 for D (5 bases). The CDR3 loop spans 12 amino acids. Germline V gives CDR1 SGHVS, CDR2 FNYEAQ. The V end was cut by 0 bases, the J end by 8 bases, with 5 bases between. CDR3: CASSLAGEPQHF. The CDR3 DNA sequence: TGTGCCAGCAGCTTAGCAGGGGAGCCCCAGCATTTT. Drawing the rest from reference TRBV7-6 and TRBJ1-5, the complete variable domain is GAGVSQSPRYKVTKRGQDVALRCDPISGHVSLYWYRQALGQGPEFLTYFNYEAQQDKSGLPNDRFSAERPEGSISTLTIQRTEQRDSAMYRCASSLAGEPQHFGDGTRLSIL.

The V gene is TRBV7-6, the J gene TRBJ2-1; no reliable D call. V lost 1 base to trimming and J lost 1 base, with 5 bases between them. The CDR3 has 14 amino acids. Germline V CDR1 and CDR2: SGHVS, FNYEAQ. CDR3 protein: CASSLDLSYNEQFF. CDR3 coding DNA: TGTGCCAGCAGCTTAGACCTATCCTACAATGAGCAGTTCTTC.

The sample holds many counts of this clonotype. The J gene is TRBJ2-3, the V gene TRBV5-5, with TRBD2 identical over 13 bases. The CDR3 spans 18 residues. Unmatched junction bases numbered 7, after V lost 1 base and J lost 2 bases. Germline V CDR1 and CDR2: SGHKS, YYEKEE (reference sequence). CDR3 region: CASSLTSGGATYTDTQYF. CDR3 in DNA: TGTGCCAGCAGCTTGACTAGCGGGGGGGCCACCTACACAGATACGCAGTATTTT.

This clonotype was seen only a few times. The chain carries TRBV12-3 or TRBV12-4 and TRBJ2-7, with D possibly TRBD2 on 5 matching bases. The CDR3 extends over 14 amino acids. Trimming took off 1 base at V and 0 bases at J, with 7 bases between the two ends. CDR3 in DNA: TGTGCCAGCAGTTTAGGGACTCCCTCCTACGAGCAGTACTTC. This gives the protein CASSLGTPSYEQYF.

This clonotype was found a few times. This chain's CDR3 is CSARGVYSYNEQFF. The CDR3 nucleotides are TGCAGTGCTAGGGGCGTCTACTCCTACAATGAGCAGTTCTTC. The chain uses TRBV20-1 and TRBJ2-1; D uncertain. The CDR3 extends over 14 amino acids. The V end lost 3 bases, the J end lost 0 bases, and 9 bases lay between the germline ends. From germline, CDR1 is DFQATT and CDR2 SNEGSKA (reference sequence).

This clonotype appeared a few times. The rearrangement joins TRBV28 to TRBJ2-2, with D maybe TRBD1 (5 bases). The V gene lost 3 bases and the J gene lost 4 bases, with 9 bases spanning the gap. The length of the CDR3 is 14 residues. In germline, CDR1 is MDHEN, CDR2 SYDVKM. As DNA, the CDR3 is TGTGCCAGCAGTTTGTCCAGGGTCACCGGGGAGCTGTTTTTT. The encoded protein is CASSLSRVTGELFF.

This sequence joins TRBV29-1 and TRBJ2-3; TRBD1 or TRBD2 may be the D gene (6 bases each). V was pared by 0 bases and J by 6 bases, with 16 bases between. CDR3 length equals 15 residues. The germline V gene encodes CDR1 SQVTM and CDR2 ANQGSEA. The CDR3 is CSVEDSGAKLDTQYF. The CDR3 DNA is TGCAGCGTTGAAGACTCGGGGGCAAAGTTGGATACGCAGTATTTT.

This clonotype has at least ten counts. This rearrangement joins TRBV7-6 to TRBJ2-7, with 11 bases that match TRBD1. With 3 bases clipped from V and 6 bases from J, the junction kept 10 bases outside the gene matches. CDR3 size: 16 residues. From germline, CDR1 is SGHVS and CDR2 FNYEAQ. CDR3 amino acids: CASSLAGGQGGSEQYF. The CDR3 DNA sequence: TGTGCCAGCAGCTTGGCGGGGGGACAGGGGGGTTCCGAGCAGTACTTC.

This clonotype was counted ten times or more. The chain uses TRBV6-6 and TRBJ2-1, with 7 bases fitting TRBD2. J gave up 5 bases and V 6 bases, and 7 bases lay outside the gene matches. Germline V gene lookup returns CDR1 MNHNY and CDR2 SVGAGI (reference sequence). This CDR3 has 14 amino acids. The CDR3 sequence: CASSPSGTNNEQFF. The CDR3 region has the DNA TGTGCCAGCAGCCCGAGCGGGACGAACAATGAGCAGTTCTTC.